The sequence of this T cell receptor beta chain was determined in a study of Ad26.COV2.S vaccination and SARS-CoV-2 variants. Points from the study as a whole: Breadth measured for non-spike TCRs was similar across vaccine and placebo recipients. The analyses of TCR breadth and depth may have understated the size of total T cell responses. Higher spike-specific TCR breadth was found in vaccine recipients than in placebo recipients.

Sequenced by immunoSEQ multiplex PCR; TCRdb stores in-frame clones only, minus some. The data contain approximately 340,000 clones, around 90% of them singletons. Regarding this clone: Its antigen remains unknown.

This CDR3 region has 17 residues. Germline CDR1 reads LNHNV; CDR2 reads YYDKDF (reference sequence). V was trimmed by 0 bases and J by 3 bases, leaving 15 bases between them. The receptor was isolated from a human donor who had recovered from COVID-19. The sample here was peripheral blood, taken after recovery from COVID-19. The chain carries TRBV15 and TRBJ1-5; no clear D. The DNA for the CDR3 is TGTGCCACCAGCAGAGATCGGAGTTTCGACCTCAATCAGCCCCAGCATTTT. Its translation is CATSRDRSFDLNQPQHF. Together with reference TRBV15 and TRBJ1-5, the CDR3 gives the full variable domain: DAMVIQNPRYQVTQFGKPVTLSCSQTLNHNVMYWYQQKSSQAPKLLFHYYDKDFNNEADTPDNFQSRRPNTSFCFLDIRSPGLGDTAMYLCATSRDRSFDLNQPQHFGDGTRLSIL.